This TCR beta chain appears in the sequencing data of a study of Graves' ophthalmopathy and Graves' hyperthyroidism. As concerns this clonotype: What it binds is unknown.

Study-wide results and caveats: Also, most clonotypes expanded in the thyroid above 0.001 frequency appeared in blood.

V lost 6 bases, J lost 3 bases, and 8 bases stayed unmatched. Germline CDR1 and CDR2: MDHEN and SYDVKM. There are 16 residues in the CDR3. Where ophthalmopathy was present, donors had moderate-to-severe activity, CAS ≥3, NOSPECS ≥4 and duration under 3 months. Amplification from RNA transcripts yielded the TCR beta CDR3 regions. After a first-round RT-PCR with HTBI primers, a second-round multiplex PCR was run. TCRdb recomputed calls from the multiplex PCR reads with MiXCR, one row per CDR3 protein. The table has about 200,000 distinct CDR3 sequences, 25% to 30% seen once. The genes are TRBV28 and TRBJ1-6; 7 bases align to TRBD1. The sample was peripheral blood. This sequence originates from a man aged 45-60 years with Graves' ophthalmopathy. CDR3: CASSETGFGYNSPLHF. In nucleotides, the CDR3 is TGTGCCAGCAGCGAGACAGGGTTCGGCTATAATTCACCCCTCCACTTT.